Listed below are T cell receptor beta chains from one sample, sequenced in a study of identical twins. TCRdb reprocessed the 5' RACE reads via MiXCR and lists one record per CDR3 protein. The table has fewer than 350,000 distinct CDR3 sequences, 8% to 9% seen once. A further study also used this sample, focusing on yellow fever vaccine responses in identical twins.

The sequencing input was memory (CD45RO+) T cells sorted from blood. The receptors were sampled from a woman between 18 and 29 years old in good health. Both conserved end residues are part of each CDR3. D genes are given only for firm matches. A clone size is listed for some rows: how often the clone was seen (once, few, many), or a class if it is expanded.

V gene	clone size	J gene	D gene	CDR3 length	CDR3 DNA	CDR3 protein
TRBV6-5	.	TRBJ1-2	.	15	TGTGCCAGCAGTTACGGTTGGGGTCCTAACTATGGCTACACCTTC	CASSYGWGPNYGYTF
TRBV28	few	TRBJ1-2	.	15	TGTGCCAGCAGTTCCTCAGGGGTAACTATTTACGGCTACACCTTC	CASSSSGVTIYGYTF
TRBV12-3/TRBV12-4	few	TRBJ2-1	.	11	TGTGCCAGCAGTTTTGTGGATGAGCAGTTCTTC	CASSFVDEQFF
TRBV5-6	.	TRBJ2-5	.	14	TGTGCCAGCAGCTTGGAACAGCCGGGAGAGACCCAGTACTTC	CASSLEQPGETQYF
TRBV20-1	many	TRBJ2-5	TRBD2	18	TGCAGTGCTAGAGCGGTGGGGCTAGCGGGGGGGCCTGGAGAGACCCAGTACTTC	CSARAVGLAGGPGETQYF
TRBV28	.	TRBJ2-2	.	14	TGTGCCAGCACCATGGGACTTAACACCGGGGAGCTGTTTTTT	CASTMGLNTGELFF
TRBV6-4	.	TRBJ2-3	.	15	TGTGCCAGCAGTACCAACCCGGACTTCACAGATACGCAGTATTTT	CASSTNPDFTDTQYF
TRBV12-3/TRBV12-4	many	TRBJ1-6	.	15	TGTGCCAGCAGTTTCACGTCAGGGTCAAATTCACCCCTCCACTTT	CASSFTSGSNSPLHF
TRBV3-1	many	TRBJ2-7	.	14	TGTGCCAGCAGTGGGACTCTTGGGATTTACGAGCAGTACTTC	CASSGTLGIYEQYF
TRBV7-9	.	TRBJ2-3	.	15	TGTGCCAGCAGCTTAGGGGCGGGCCCTACAGATACGCAGTATTTT	CASSLGAGPTDTQYF
TRBV19	many	TRBJ1-2	TRBD1	13	TGTGCCAGTAGTCGACAGGGGCCAGGAGGCTACACCTTC	CASSRQGPGGYTF
TRBV6-2/TRBV6-3	few	TRBJ2-3	.	11	TGTGCCAGCAGGGACATTGGGACGCAGTATTTT	CASRDIGTQYF
TRBV4-1	many	TRBJ2-7	TRBD2	15	TGCGCCAGCAGCCCGACTAGCGGATTAACCTACGAGCAGTACTTC	CASSPTSGLTYEQYF
TRBV10-3	many	TRBJ2-1	TRBD2	19	TGTGCCATCAGTGACCCGACTAGCGGGGGGGGCCGCGGGTACAATGAGCAGTTCTTC	CAISDPTSGGGRGYNEQFF
TRBV6-1	few	TRBJ1-3	.	16	TGTGCCAGCAGTGAACTTGCGGGGAGAAATGGAAACACCATATATTTT	CASSELAGRNGNTIYF
TRBV19	few	TRBJ2-3	.	13	TGTGCCAGTACCCAGGGTGGCACAGATACGCAGTATTTT	CASTQGGTDTQYF
TRBV4-2	few	TRBJ2-3	.	16	TGTGCCAGCAGCCCCCGGGACTTCTCAAGCACAGATACGCAGTATTTT	CASSPRDFSSTDTQYF
TRBV2	.	TRBJ1-6	TRBD1	15	TGTGCCAGCAGACAATTCCAGGGGGCAGGTTCACCCCTCCACTTT	CASRQFQGAGSPLHF
TRBV20-1	many	TRBJ2-2	TRBD2	15	TGCAGTGCTAGAGTGGGACTAGCTCCGACCGGGGAGCTGTTTTTT	CSARVGLAPTGELFF
TRBV7-9	many	TRBJ2-1	.	15	TGTGCCACTCAAACAGGGCCTAGTGTCGTAGGTGAGCAGTTCTTC	CATQTGPSVVGEQFF
TRBV5-1	.	TRBJ1-6	TRBD1	14	TGCGCCAGCAGCTTGGGGGACAGGGGTTCACCCCTCCACTTT	CASSLGDRGSPLHF
TRBV7-2	.	TRBJ2-1	TRBD1	15	TGTGCCAGCAGCTTTATGGGGACAGAATACAATGAGCAGTTCTTC	CASSFMGTEYNEQFF
TRBV7-8	.	TRBJ1-3	.	12	TGTGCCAGCAGCTTAAGTGTAAACACCATATATTTT	CASSLSVNTIYF
TRBV14	many	TRBJ1-1	.	16	TGTGCCAGCAGCCCTTATCGTGCCAAATCGAACACTGAAGCTTTCTTT	CASSPYRAKSNTEAFF
TRBV7-8	few	TRBJ2-1	TRBD2	16	TGTGCCAGCAGCTTAGGTACGGGGGGGTTCGACAATGAGCAGTTCTTC	CASSLGTGGFDNEQFF
TRBV27	many	TRBJ2-1	.	14	TGTGCCAGCAGCACGGGGGGCCAAATCAATGAGCAGTTCTTC	CASSTGGQINEQFF
TRBV3-1	.	TRBJ2-2	.	13	TGTGCCAGCAGCCAGAGGGGGAGCGGGGAGCTGTTTTTT	CASSQRGSGELFF
TRBV3-1	.	TRBJ2-2	TRBD1	18	TGTGCCAGCAGCTCTAGGCCTACCAGACAGGGATACACCGGGGAGCTGTTTTTT	CASSSRPTRQGYTGELFF
TRBV6-5	.	TRBJ1-1	.	14	TGTGCCAGCAGTTACGCGGGTCCCAACACTGAAGCTTTCTTT	CASSYAGPNTEAFF
TRBV20-1	.	TRBJ2-2	TRBD1	15	TGCTGTGCTAGAGAGGGGGCGAGGTACACCGGGGAGCTGTTTTTT	CCAREGARYTGELFF
TRBV28	many	TRBJ2-3	TRBD1	15	TGTGCCAGCAACTCCGGGACAGGGGGCACAGATACGCAGTATTTT	CASNSGTGGTDTQYF